Each of the 18 T cell receptor beta chains below was sequenced from the same sample in a study of cytomegalovirus exposure and HLA in healthy donors (TCRdb year 2017). Libraries were built with the immunoSEQ multiplex PCR assay. For the multiplex PCR, a mixture combining 60 forward primers for TCR Vbeta segments and 13 reverse primers for TCR Jbeta segments was used. TCRdb took this table from immuneACCESS and kept in-frame rearrangements with V and J called. Such tables lack part of the clones; where checked against another copy, unresolved V genes explain under half of the gap, and the rest is unexplained. This sample has 90,000 to 140,000 clones in its table, and 75% to 85% of those were observed once. Approximately 2% of the sample belongs to the ten largest clones. The sequenced sample consisted of PBMCs. The origin of the receptors is a man between 25 and 39 years old in good health and CMV-seronegative.

V usage is TRBV9 and J usage is TRBJ1-5; no reliable D call. V was clipped by 0 bases and J by 2 bases, with 6 bases between them. CDR3 length: 14 residues. Germline assignment: CDR1 SGDLS and CDR2 YYNGEE. The CDR3 bases are TGTGCCAGCAGCGTAGACTCCCGCAATCAGCCCCAGCATTTT. It encodes CASSVDSRNQPQHF.

The table lists this clone with a count of one. This rearrangement joins TRBV13 to TRBJ2-7, with a possible D match to TRBD2 (6 bases). CDR3 length: 15 amino acids. Trimming removed 0 bases at V and 4 bases at J, with 13 bases between. CDR1 is PRHDT and CDR2 is FYEKMQ in the germline V gene (reference sequence). CDR3 sequence: CASSLGRLGSYEQYF. The DNA of the CDR3 is TGTGCCAGCAGCTTAGGCCGTCTCGGGAGTTACGAGCAGTACTTC.

This sequence joins TRBV19 and TRBJ1-5; D perhaps matches TRBD1 (5 bases). The V gene lost 3 bases and the J gene lost 5 bases, with 11 bases spanning the gap. In germline, CDR1 is LNHDA, CDR2 SQIVND (reference sequence). The CDR3 extends over 14 amino acids. The CDR3 DNA follows: TGTGCCAGTAGTATGAAGGGGATCCATCAGCCCCAGCATTTT. Its protein is CASSMKGIHQPQHF. The whole variable domain, remainder taken from reference TRBV19 and TRBJ1-5, is DGGITQSPKYLFRKEGQNVTLSCEQNLNHDAMYWYRQDPGQGLRLIYYSQIVNDFQKGDIAEGYSVSREKKESFPLTVTSAQKNPTAFYLCASSMKGIHQPQHFGDGTRLSIL.

Comment on this clone: The junction does not match germline at one end; this may be a read error. The chain combines TRBV29-1 with TRBJ2-7; 7 bases are a match to TRBD2. Per the germline V gene, CDR1 is SQVTM and CDR2 is ANQGSEA. The CDR3 is 12 residues long. In DNA form, the CDR3 reads TGCAGCGTTGAAGACAGGGCGGGAGAGCGGTACTTC. It specifies CSVEDRAGERYF.

The rearrangement uses TRBV19 and TRBJ2-7; TRBD1 matches at 9 bases. Germline values: CDR1 LNHDA, CDR2 SQIVND (reference sequence). CDR3 size: 14 residues. Losses at the gene ends were 10 bases for V and 4 bases for J; bases not matched to a gene: 11. CDR3 in amino acids: CATTDGTGFYEQYF. For the CDR3, the DNA is TGTGCCACTACCGACGGGACAGGGTTTTACGAGCAGTACTTC. The full variable domain, completed using reference TRBV19 and TRBJ2-7, is DGGITQSPKYLFRKEGQNVTLSCEQNLNHDAMYWYRQDPGQGLRLIYYSQIVNDFQKGDIAEGYSVSREKKESFPLTVTSAQKNPTAFYLCATTDGTGFYEQYFGPGTRLTVT.

As for this clone: Other nucleotide sequences from this sample produce the same CDR3. Here the CDR3 DNA reads TGCGCCAGCAGCTTGGGACAGGGGGATCAGCCCCAGCATTTT. Its protein is CASSLGQGDQPQHF. This chain uses TRBV5-1 with TRBJ1-5; 9 nucleotides match TRBD1. The length of the CDR3 is 14 residues. The J segment lost 5 bases and the V segment lost 0 bases, leaving 0 bases of the junction unmatched. Germline V lookup: CDR1 SGHRS, CDR2 YFSETQ.

The gene calls are TRBV30 and TRBJ2-7, with a possible D match to TRBD1 (5 bases). V was trimmed by 0 bases and J by 6 bases, leaving 9 bases between them. The V gene's germline CDR1 is GTSNPN and CDR2 SVGIG (reference sequence). The CDR3 contains 12 residues. The CDR3 DNA is TGTGCCTGGAGTGTACTGGACACCGAGCAGTACTTC. Translating it yields CAWSVLDTEQYF.

The J gene is TRBJ1-5, the V gene TRBV27; possible D gene TRBD1, 5 bases. The V gene's germline CDR1 is MNHEY and CDR2 SMNVEV (reference sequence). This CDR3 is 15 amino acids long. Trimming pared 7 bases from V and 0 bases from J, leaving 13 bases between. In DNA form, the CDR3 reads TGTGCCAGCACCCTGGACATGATTAGCAATCAGCCCCAGCATTTT. Residues: CASTLDMISNQPQHF.

This rearrangement joins TRBV30 to TRBJ1-2; 7 bases line up with TRBD1. This CDR3 region has 12 residues. V shed 2 bases and J 8 bases; nucleotides not matched to a gene: 5. Germline V CDR1 and CDR2: GTSNPN, SVGIG (reference sequence). In nucleotides, the CDR3 is TGTGCCTGGAGTCTAACAGGGGTAGGCTACACCTTC. This sequence encodes CAWSLTGVGYTF. The variable domain in full, completed from reference TRBV30 and TRBJ1-2, reads SQTIHQWPATLVQPVGSPLSLECTVEGTSNPNLYWYRQAAGRGLQLLFYSVGIGQISSEVPQNLSASRPQDRQFILSSKKLLLSDSGFYLCAWSLTGVGYTFGSGTRLTVV.

V is TRBV9 and J is TRBJ1-5, with 7 nucleotides matching TRBD1. This CDR3 is built from 15 residues. Trimming at V came to 4 bases and at J to 8 bases, leaving 12 bases not matched to a gene. Germline V CDR1 and CDR2: SGDLS, YYNGEE. CDR3 nucleotide sequence: TGTGCCAGCAGCTCAGAGGGACAGACCGCCGAGCCCCAGCATTTT. Amino acids: CASSSEGQTAEPQHF.

This chain links TRBV6-1 with TRBJ1-5; 7 bases match TRBD1. V shed 8 bases and J 7 bases; nucleotides not matched to a gene: 8. CDR1 and CDR2 (germline): MNHNS, SASEGT. CDR3 length: 13 residues. The chain's CDR3 is CASGLQGYQPQHF. In DNA form, the CDR3 reads TGTGCCAGCGGTTTACAGGGGTACCAGCCCCAGCATTTT.

The chain combines TRBV7-9 with TRBJ2-7, with 8 bases identical to TRBD2. CDR3 length: 13 residues. Germline assignment: CDR1 SEHNR and CDR2 FQNEAQ (reference sequence). V shed 5 bases, J shed 6 bases, and the junction held 6 bases outside the gene matches. The CDR3 spells CASSPGLAGEQYF. The CDR3 DNA reads TGTGCCAGCAGCCCCGGACTAGCAGGCGAGCAGTACTTC.

The chain combines TRBV10-3 with TRBJ2-3; no firm D call. The CDR3 contains 12 residues. The V gene's germline CDR1 is ENHRY and CDR2 SYGVKD. Trimming stripped 4 bases from V and 7 bases from J, with 9 bases between. CDR3 DNA: TGTGCCATCAGTGGAGTGGTAAATACGCAGTATTTT. Translating gives CAISGVVNTQYF.

The chain is built from TRBV28 and TRBJ1-5; 7 bases align to TRBD1. The CDR3 is 16 residues long. V trimming: 3 bases; J trimming: 1 base; junction bases outside the gene matches: 6. Germline assignment: CDR1 MDHEN and CDR2 SYDVKM. This CDR3 reads CASSFYDRVSNQPQHF. For the CDR3, the DNA is TGTGCCAGCAGTTTCTACGACAGGGTCAGCAATCAGCCCCAGCATTTT.

The chain employs TRBV7-9 and TRBJ1-1; 10 nucleotides agree with TRBD1. CDR1 SEHNR and CDR2 FQNEAQ come from the germline V gene (reference sequence). There are 18 residues in the CDR3. With 6 bases clipped from V and 0 bases from J, the junction kept 13 bases outside the gene matches. The CDR3 nucleotides read TGTGCCAGCAGTTCTACTAAGGACAGGGGGTCCCTGAACACTGAAGCTTTCTTT. Its protein product is CASSSTKDRGSLNTEAFF.

Only a few counts were recorded for this clone. The chain couples TRBV5-1 to TRBJ2-6; D call uncertain. In germline, CDR1 is SGHRS, CDR2 YFSETQ. The CDR3 spans 14 residues. V was clipped by 0 bases and J by 3 bases, with 4 bases between them. This CDR3 is CASSLDIGANVLTF. In DNA, the CDR3 is TGCGCCAGCAGCTTGGACATTGGGGCCAACGTCCTGACTTTC. The complete variable domain, with remaining parts taken from reference TRBV5-1 and TRBJ2-6, reads KAGVTQTPRYLIKTRGQQVTLSCSPISGHRSVSWYQQTPGQGLQFLFEYFSETQRNKGNFPGRFSGRQFSNSRSEMNVSTLELGDSALYLCASSLDIGANVLTFGAGSRLTVL.

The chain combines TRBV5-1 with TRBJ1-4; maybe TRBD1 (5 bases). Germline loops: CDR1 SGHRS, CDR2 YFSETQ. CDR3 length: 14 residues. Deletions cut 4 bases from V and 0 bases from J, with 7 bases between. The CDR3 DNA follows: TGCGCCAGCAGCAGGGGCGCAACTAATGAAAAACTGTTTTTT. Translation gives CASSRGATNEKLFF.

The J gene is TRBJ2-2, the V gene TRBV6-1; 9 bases match TRBD2. Germline-derived CDR1 and CDR2 are MNHNS and SASEGT. V dropped 4 bases and J dropped 6; count of bases not matched to a gene: 6. This CDR3 comprises 15 residues. CDR3 region: CASSAAGGLPGELFF. The CDR3 DNA follows: TGTGCCAGCAGTGCGGCGGGAGGGCTTCCCGGGGAGCTGTTTTTT.